The 4 T cell receptor beta chains below were found in one sample sequenced in a study of blood T cell repertoires in COVID-19. Some clones are missing from TCRdb's copy, which holds only in-frame ones; the method was immunoSEQ multiplex PCR. The sample contains about 230,000 clones, about 87% of which appear only once. Sequences were obtained from peripheral blood. The receptors were sampled from a young man with COVID-19, enrolled during active disease.

The chain employs TRBV24-1 and TRBJ2-7, with D uncertain. The CDR3 sequence is 13 residues long. Deletions cut 6 bases from V and 3 bases from J, with 11 bases between. The V gene's germline CDR1 is KGHDR and CDR2 SFDVKD. CDR3 DNA sequence: TGTGCCACCAGTTCCGGGTTGGACTACGAGCAGTACTTC. Its protein is CATSSGLDYEQYF.

The chain joins TRBV28 to TRBJ2-7, with TRBD1 matching over 9 bases. This CDR3 region has 13 residues. Looked up from germline, CDR1 is MDHEN and CDR2 is SYDVKM. The J segment lost 9 bases and the V segment lost 5 bases, leaving 8 bases of the junction unmatched. CDR3 sequence (DNA): TGTGCCAGCAGTCCGGGACAGGGTGTACGGCAGTACTTC. Protein: CASSPGQGVRQYF.

V and J are TRBV6-2 or TRBV6-3 and TRBJ2-6; D ambiguous. Deletions cut 5 bases from V and 3 bases from J, with 5 bases between. The CDR3 is made up of 13 amino acids. The germline CDR1 and CDR2 sequences are MNHEY and SVGEGT. CDR3 DNA: TGTGCCAGCAGTCTAGATGGGGCCAACGTCCTGACTTTC. Translated, it gives CASSLDGANVLTF.

Only one count was recorded for this clone. The V and J genes are TRBV7-3 and TRBJ2-2, with 7 positions matching TRBD1. The CDR3 consists of 15 residues. The trim removed 1 base at V and 1 base at J, leaving 0 bases unmatched. The V gene's germline CDR1 is SGHTA and CDR2 FQGTGA. CDR3 coding DNA: TGTGCCAGCAGCTTAAGACAGGGGAACACCGGGGAGCTGTTTTTT. It codes for CASSLRQGNTGELFF.